This T cell receptor beta chain appears in the sequencing data of a study of CXCR3-negative and CXCR3-positive naive CD8 T cells (dated by TCRdb to about 2019). Concerning the study at large: In total, about 130 million TRB reads were obtained, or roughly 1.5 +/- 0.3 million reads per library. For the TRBV-TRBJ cluster analysis, the naive subsets came from 5 donors, while the memory cells came from 3 donors. Data from under 12 donors, pooled across two independent experiments, went into the diversity and physicochemical repertoire analyses. Paper-wide results and their limitations: Because CXCR3 expression was partially decreased after cryopreservation, freshly isolated PBMCs were used for most assays. Comparably high repertoire diversity was found in both naive subsets, whereas much lower repertoire diversity was found in memory CD8+ T cells. Because surface CD5, which is linked to self-reactivity in mice, was comparable between the naive subsets, TCR interaction strength was also inferred from TRB CDR3 physicochemical properties. Within the same donor, TRBV-TRBJ usage looked similar between naive CXCR3-negative and CXCR3-positive cells, but memory cells had distinct patterns. TRB CDR3s from CXCR3-positive naive cells showed higher hydrophobicity (lower Kidera factor 4), lower energy, and higher strength and volume indices than CXCR3-negative naive cells.

As regards this clonotype: Its antigen specificity is not known.

Its CDR3 holds 15 amino acids, cysteine through phenylalanine. Only the protein is on record. CDR1 and CDR2 (WSHSY, SAAADI) derive from the germline V gene. For every CD8+ T cell subset, under 350,000 cells were flow-sorted straight into RLT lysis buffer, and each subset was sorted in triplicate. To keep memory contaminants out, a stringent definition of naive CD8+ T cells was applied: CD45RO-CCR7+CD27+CD95-. Peripheral blood mononuclear cells were isolated from buffy coats using standard density gradient centrifugation. Naive CXCR3-negative and CXCR3-positive CD8+ T cells were flow-sorted using a FACSAria III. Total RNA was extracted from sorted cells with an RNeasy Mini Kit. Instrument on record: NextSeq 550. The Human TCR Profiling Kit (MiLaboratory) was used to prepare UMI-labeled 5' RACE TRB cDNA libraries. cDNA synthesis used the entire amount of extracted RNA, and PCR amplification then used the entire amount of cDNA produced. Libraries were prepared in parallel using an identical number of PCR cycles. Processing in the source paper ran as follows. MIGEC and MiXCR extracted about 50,000 +/- 10,000 unique UMI-labeled TRB cDNA molecules per library, requiring at least two reads per UMI. On average, each library contained approximately 40,000 +/- 10,000 functional in-frame TRB CDR3 nucleotide clonotypes without stop codons. After each sample was downsampled to 5000 UMI-labeled TRB molecules, VDJtools was used to calculate diversity metrics such as normalized Shannon-Wiener and Chao1. For the central five CDR3 residues, VDJtools calculated physicochemical properties weighted by clonotype size, namely interaction energy, strength, volume and Kidera factor 4. Reads reprocessed by TCRdb are summarized as one entry per CDR3 protein sequence, and DNA is absent. Here the V and J calls rest on TCRdb's processing, not on the authors' analysis. This sample's table contains about 150,000 distinct CDR3 sequences. 0.41% of the sample rests with the top ten.

The sequence came from a human donor in good health. Some clones in this sample may be carry-over from other donors' samples. Sequencing used naive CXCR3+ CD8+ T cells from blood. This sample's cell subset or site label indicates: CD45RO-CCR7+CD27+CD95- naive CD8+ T cells expressing CXCR3 (TNR3+). In this chain, TRBV10-2 is recombined with TRBJ2-1; the D gene TCRdb calls, TRBD2, cannot be checked with no DNA. The CDR3 protein: CASSAGRSLYNEQFF.